Here is one TCR beta chain with its context. Its antigen is unknown. Compared with germline, one end of the junction differs, possibly owing to a read error. Germline V CDR1 and CDR2: DFQATT, SNEGSKA (reference sequence). This CDR3 contains 15 residues. TCRdb re-called the reads with MiXCR, one entry per CDR3 protein. The sample shows around 740,000 distinct CDR3 sequences, 35% to 45% of them seen only once. This sample is drawn from a study of T cell repertoires in cytomegalovirus infection. The overall study: An indication of both CMV infection and matching HLA type came from public TCR beta signatures.

Study conclusions and caveats: Dominant in the ex vivo response were TCR beta clonotypes restricted by HLA-C and specific for CMV.

The sample taken for sequencing was PBMCs. This chain uses TRBV20-1 with TRBJ2-2; 7 nucleotides align to TRBD2. This TCR was sampled from a human donor in good health (CMV status not recorded). Some clones in this sample may be carry-over from other donors' samples. The CDR3 DNA reads TGCAGTGCTAGAGAAGGCGGGAGCGGGACCGGGAAGCTGTTTTTT. Residues: CSAREGGSGTGKLFF.